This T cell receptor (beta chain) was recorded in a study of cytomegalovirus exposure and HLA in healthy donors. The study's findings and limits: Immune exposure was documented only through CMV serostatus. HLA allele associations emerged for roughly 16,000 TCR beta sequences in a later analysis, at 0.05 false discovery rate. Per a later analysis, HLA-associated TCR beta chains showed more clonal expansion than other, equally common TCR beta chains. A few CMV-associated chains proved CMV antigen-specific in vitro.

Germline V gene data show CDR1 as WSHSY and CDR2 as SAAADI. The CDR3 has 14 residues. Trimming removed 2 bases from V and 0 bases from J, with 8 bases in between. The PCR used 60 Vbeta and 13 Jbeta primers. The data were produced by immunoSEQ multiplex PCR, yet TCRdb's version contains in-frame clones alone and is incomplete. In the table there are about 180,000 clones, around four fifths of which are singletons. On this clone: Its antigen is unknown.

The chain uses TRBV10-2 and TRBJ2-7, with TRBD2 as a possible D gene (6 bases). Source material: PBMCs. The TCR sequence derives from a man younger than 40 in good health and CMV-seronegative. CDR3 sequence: CASSEGRFSYEQYF. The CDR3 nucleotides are TGCGCCAGCAGTGAGGGGAGGTTCTCCTACGAGCAGTACTTC.